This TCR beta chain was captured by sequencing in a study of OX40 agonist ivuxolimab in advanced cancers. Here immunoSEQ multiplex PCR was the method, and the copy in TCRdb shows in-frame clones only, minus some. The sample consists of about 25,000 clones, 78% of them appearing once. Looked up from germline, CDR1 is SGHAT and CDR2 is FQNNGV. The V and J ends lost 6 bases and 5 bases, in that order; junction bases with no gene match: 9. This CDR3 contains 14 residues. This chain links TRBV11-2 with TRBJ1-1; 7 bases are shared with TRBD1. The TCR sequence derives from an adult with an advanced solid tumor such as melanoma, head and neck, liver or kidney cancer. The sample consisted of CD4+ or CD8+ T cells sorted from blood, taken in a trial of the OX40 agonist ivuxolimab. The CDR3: CASRPTGTFTEAFF. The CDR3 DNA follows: TGTGCCAGCAGGCCGACAGGGACGTTTACTGAAGCTTTCTTT.